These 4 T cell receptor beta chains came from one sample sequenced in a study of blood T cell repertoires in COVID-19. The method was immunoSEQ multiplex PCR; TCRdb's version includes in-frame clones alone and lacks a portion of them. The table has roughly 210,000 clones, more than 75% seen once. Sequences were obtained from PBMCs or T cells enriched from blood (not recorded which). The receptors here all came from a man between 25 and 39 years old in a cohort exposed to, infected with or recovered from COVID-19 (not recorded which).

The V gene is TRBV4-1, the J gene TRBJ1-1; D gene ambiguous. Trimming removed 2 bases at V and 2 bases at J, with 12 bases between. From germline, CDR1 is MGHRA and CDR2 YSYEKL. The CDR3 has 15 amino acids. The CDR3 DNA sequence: TGCGCCAGCAGCCAAATCGACACACCAAACACTGAAGCTTTCTTT. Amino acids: CASSQIDTPNTEAFF.

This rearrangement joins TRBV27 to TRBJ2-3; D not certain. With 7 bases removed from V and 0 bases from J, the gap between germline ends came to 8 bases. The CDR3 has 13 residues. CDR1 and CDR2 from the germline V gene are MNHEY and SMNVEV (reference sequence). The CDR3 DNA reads TGTGCCAGCAAGAATCGGAGCACAGATACGCAGTATTTT. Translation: CASKNRSTDTQYF.

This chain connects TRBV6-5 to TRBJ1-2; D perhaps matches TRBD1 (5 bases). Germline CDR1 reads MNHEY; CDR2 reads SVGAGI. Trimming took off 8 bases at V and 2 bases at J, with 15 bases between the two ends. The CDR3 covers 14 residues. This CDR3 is CASWGMGGNYGYTF. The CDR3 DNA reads TGTGCCAGCTGGGGAATGGGGGGGAACTATGGCTACACCTTC.

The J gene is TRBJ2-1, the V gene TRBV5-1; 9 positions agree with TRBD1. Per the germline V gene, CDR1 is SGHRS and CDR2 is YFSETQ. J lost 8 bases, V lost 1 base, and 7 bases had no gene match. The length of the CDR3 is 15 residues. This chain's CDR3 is CASSLTGGDRDEQFF. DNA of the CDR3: TGCGCCAGCAGCTTGACAGGGGGCGATAGGGATGAGCAGTTCTTC.